This is a list of T cell receptor beta chains from one sample in a study of blood T cells in healthy people across ages. TCRdb used MiXCR to reprocess the 5' RACE reads, holding one entry per CDR3 protein. The sample shows over 450,000 distinct CDR3 sequences, about 24% of them seen only once. The data also belong to a second study, concerning T cells of mothers and their children.

The sample was blood. The receptors originated from a boy aged 5-17 years in good health. Each CDR3 is given with its conserved first and last residue. The order of the fields is V gene, D gene, J gene, CDR3 protein. A D gene is named only where the DNA matches it firmly.

>TRBV6-6|-|TRBJ2-5
CASGPGSWTQYF
>TRBV11-1|TRBD2|TRBJ2-1
CASSYPGLGYNEQFF
>TRBV20-1|-|TRBJ2-5
CSARYGLAEQETQYF
>TRBV20-1|-|TRBJ2-7
CSAREAGPTYEQYF
>TRBV5-5|TRBD2|TRBJ2-1
CASSLIPGLAGDNEQFF
>TRBV12-3/TRBV12-4|TRBD1|TRBJ1-1
CASSPYRQGLLAEAFF
>TRBV5-4|-|TRBJ2-3
CASSPEALTRQDTQYF
>TRBV7-2|TRBD1|TRBJ1-2
CASSSLGTGNNYGYTF
>TRBV4-3|-|TRBJ2-1
CASSQLVGTPYNEQFF
>TRBV5-1|-|TRBJ2-7
CASSLNRDPYEQYF
>TRBV6-5|-|TRBJ2-2
CASRLLDSPGELFF
>TRBV24-1|TRBD1|TRBJ1-2
CATSGQGAGGYTF
>TRBV2|-|TRBJ1-2
CASSEAGVWYGYTF
>TRBV29-1|-|TRBJ2-2
CSVVSNTGELFF
>TRBV6-1|-|TRBJ2-7
CASQDRSYEQYF
>TRBV15|TRBD1|TRBJ2-5
CATSRAGDRAKETQYF
>TRBV5-1|TRBD2|TRBJ2-3
CASSSFPIAGVSRDTQYF
>TRBV6-2/TRBV6-3|TRBD2|TRBJ2-1
CASSPTSDEQFF
>TRBV3-1|-|TRBJ1-1
CASSQDLSPSAEAFF
>TRBV24-1|-|TRBJ1-1
CATSDHTGSEAFF
>TRBV3-1|-|TRBJ1-1
CASSQSMGGTEAFF
>TRBV7-6|-|TRBJ1-1
CASREWGDTEAFF
>TRBV6-6|TRBD1|TRBJ2-7
CASRAPGQGIYEQYF
>TRBV7-9|-|TRBJ2-1
CASSLEGIPGNEQFF
>TRBV14|-|TRBJ2-4
CASSQDYSRVQYF
>TRBV12-3/TRBV12-4|TRBD1|TRBJ2-5
CASLFGTGAQETQYF
>TRBV28|-|-
CASSFRGASSYEQYF
>TRBV29-1|TRBD1|TRBJ2-3
CSVGVAGGYGDTQYF
>TRBV12-3/TRBV12-4|-|TRBJ2-1
CASSFNQEQFF
>TRBV5-1|TRBD1|TRBJ2-3
CASSQPQGFGGPTDTQYF
>TRBV5-1|-|TRBJ2-5
CASRSGRGIQETQYF
>TRBV20-1|-|TRBJ2-5
CSATELAETQYF
>TRBV4-3|TRBD1|TRBJ2-1
CASGEGQGIDEQFF
>TRBV5-5|-|TRBJ1-4
CASSPEGGLEKLFF
>TRBV20-1|TRBD2|TRBJ2-5
CSAKPPGLAAQETQYF